Given below is one T cell receptor (beta chain) in context. No cognate antigen has been identified for it. No much larger clone exists at a distance of one base, and base qualities are not known. The data originate from a study of shared clonotypes between healthy human individuals (dated by TCRdb to 2019 to 2021). For the study in its entirety: A couple of women and three men aged 18 to 49 years were included in the cohort. Per donor, three plates each were used for CD4 naive and CD4 memory, two for CD8 naive, and one for CD8 memory. To estimate repertoire size and how much clonotype sharing occurs between individuals, the study deeply sequenced the blood TCR repertoires of several healthy adults. To increase sequencing depth and limit assay-specific biases, TCR repertoire library preparation and sequencing were carried out by different laboratories using diverse techniques. Between about 0.8 and 9 billion PBMCs per donor were obtained by leukapheresis.

Donors were healthy HIV-negative adults with no recently reported acute infections or vaccinations. Every donor was a Caucasian adult residing in Nashville, Tennessee, USA. CD4+ T cells were enriched through magnetic negative selection, after which naive cells were positively selected on CD45RA and the remaining negative fraction served as the memory subset. Blood was collected by leukapheresis, and PBMCs were isolated by Ficoll-Histopaque density gradient centrifugation and then cryopreserved in liquid nitrogen vapor phase. Analytical flow cytometry was used to check the purity and quantity of every magnetically sorted T cell population. From each sorted fraction, genomic DNA was isolated and quantified by UV absorbance on a Nanodrop 2000c. Using the deep immunoSEQ assay, TCR CDR3 regions were amplified from genomic DNA by multiplex PCR. Genomic DNA extracted from each cell subset was distributed evenly over all wells of several immunoSEQ 96-well plates, and each plate served as one replicate. For sorted subsets, each replicate PCR was loaded with approximately 200 ng genomic DNA, equivalent to approximately 33,000 T cell genomes. Purified libraries were measured with a Qubit 3.0 fluorometer, size-checked on a Bioanalyzer 2100, and measured again with the KAPA Library Quantification kit. A separate single-read 150-cycle Illumina NextSeq 550 flow cell was used to sequence each immunoSEQ 96-well plate. In the paper's pipeline: Because the immunoSEQ output held only junctional sequences and lacked quality scores, the filtering could not match the filtering applied to full-length reads. To assign V/J genes and CDR3, sequences were annotated using PyIR, a Python wrapper for IgBLAST v1.9, with IMGT germline references. Reads with weak V/J assignments (E-value above 1e-6), missing CDR3, stop codons, out-of-frame junctions, or ambiguous translated residues were removed. V3J clonotypes were defined as sequences sharing an identical inferred V gene, J gene, and CDR3 amino acid sequence. Percentage overlap between repertoires was calculated by dividing the number of shared unique clonotypes by the size of the smaller repertoire. RTK rarefaction, the Chao1 estimator, and Recon v2.1 estimates of unobserved clonotypes were used to assess repertoire richness. Generation probabilities for all TCRbeta clonotypes obtained by the gDNA method from several donors were computed using OLGA. In TCRdb, the immuneACCESS table is reduced to in-frame sequences with V and J assigned. These tables do not hold every clone; where another copy was compared, an unresolved V gene accounts for under half, and the others remain unexplained. V and J calls plus clone size are reproduced from that table; the DNA served to infer D and trimming. A total of more than 550,000 clones appear in this sample, 72% of them only once. Under 2% of the sample rests with the top ten.

Trimming removed 7 bases from V and 4 bases from J; the gene matches leave 7 bases unexplained. From the cysteine through the phenylalanine, the CDR3 covers 13 amino acids. Solely the CDR3 DNA is kept, with 39 bases framed from the first base. The germline V gene provides CDR1 MDHEN and CDR2 SYDVKM. The paper as a whole reports these results and caveats: Sampling was limited to blood, and TCR repertoires in tissue likely differ from TCR repertoires in blood. Higher generation probabilities were observed for clonotypes shared by all four sorted-subset donors than for non-shared clonotypes. Naive subsets generally had larger estimated clonotype richness than memory subsets. Pairwise subsampling indicated that sequencing depth was expected to affect the degree of clonotype sharing among donors. The genetic and exposure-history diversity represented was limited by the small number of donors. Incomplete sequencing was indicated by rarefaction of sorted-subset datasets, despite the large sequencing depth. Across four donors, 5% to 6% of naive CD4, more than 3% of naive CD8, 2% to 2.5% of memory CD4, and 0.4% to 0.45% of memory CD8 clonotypes were shared.

What was sequenced was memory CD4+ T cells sorted from blood. The sample's cell subset or site label, in plain terms: CD45RA-negative fraction. The chain uses TRBV28 and TRBJ2-7, with 7 bases matching TRBD2. This receptor was taken from a woman aged 30 to 39 in good health. The nucleotide sequence is TGTGCCAGCACGGCGGCTAGCGGTTACGAGCAGTACTTC. Its protein is CASTAASGYEQYF. The CDR3, completed at both ends by the reference TRBV28 and TRBJ2-7 genes, gives the full variable domain DVKVTQSSRYLVKRTGEKVFLECVQDMDHENMFWYRQDPGLGLRLIYFSYDVKMKEKGDIPEGYSVSREKKERFSLILESASTNQTSMYLCASTAASGYEQYFGPGTRLTVT.